These 12 T cell receptor beta chains originate from one sample sequenced in a study of CD8 T cells in Susac syndrome. Reverse transcription of roughly 0.45 to 1 ug RNA used random hexamers. MiXCR, run by TCRdb on the immunoSEQ multiplex PCR reads, gives a single entry per CDR3 protein. The sample holds about 400,000 distinct CDR3 sequences; around 85% are singletons and the top ten take approximately 0.11%. The sequencing input was CD8+ T cells from PBMCs. The receptors shown here come from a human donor with multiple sclerosis.

This chain links TRBV27 with TRBJ1-5, with a possible D match to TRBD1 (5 bases). The CDR3 extends over 14 amino acids. Trimming stripped 5 bases from V and 3 bases from J, with 11 bases between. CDR1 MNHEY and CDR2 SMNVEV come from the germline V gene (reference sequence). CDR3 region: CASSPGTYNQPQHF. The CDR3 coding sequence is TGTGCCAGCAGTCCCGGGACTTACAATCAGCCCCAGCATTTT.

The chain is built from TRBV19 and TRBJ2-1, with D perhaps matching TRBD1 (5 bases). The CDR3 is 15 residues long. The germline gives CDR1 LNHDA, CDR2 SQIVND (reference sequence). Trimming cost V 1 base and J 0 bases, with 7 bases left between them. In DNA form, the CDR3 reads TGTGCCAGTAGTATAGGACAGAGCTCCTACAATGAGCAGTTCTTC. This sequence encodes CASSIGQSSYNEQFF.

The V gene is TRBV7-6, the J gene TRBJ1-2, with a possible D match to TRBD1 (6 bases). The length of the CDR3 is 16 residues. Trimming left V 0 bases short and J 7 bases short, with 18 bases between. Looked up from germline, CDR1 is SGHVS and CDR2 is FNYEAQ. In DNA, the CDR3 is TGTGCCAGCAGCTTAGCGGTAGCAGGGGAGGTCGGTGGCTACACCTTC. Amino acid sequence: CASSLAVAGEVGGYTF.

The chain uses TRBV9 and TRBJ1-3, with no clear D. Germline V gives CDR1 SGDLS, CDR2 YYNGEE. CDR3 length equals 15 residues. The ends were cut back, 0 bases at V and 0 bases at J, with 7 bases in the middle. This CDR3 reads CASSVAGDSGNTIYF. CDR3 coding DNA: TGTGCCAGCAGCGTAGCAGGAGACTCTGGAAACACCATATATTTT.

The genes are TRBV6-5 and TRBJ1-1, with TRBD1 identical over 10 bases. This CDR3 region has 14 residues. V trimming: 8 bases; J trimming: 4 bases; junction bases outside the gene matches: 7. Germline CDR1 and CDR2: MNHEY and SVGAGI. CDR3 sequence (DNA): TGTGCCAGCGGGGGACAGGGGTTGAGCACTGAAGCTTTCTTT. It encodes CASGGQGLSTEAFF.

The chain links TRBV24-1 to TRBJ2-1, with 8 bases lining up with TRBD2. J was trimmed by 6 bases and V by 9 bases; bases with no gene match: 6. CDR1 and CDR2 from the germline V gene are KGHDR and SFDVKD. This CDR3 comprises 13 residues. CDR3 in amino acids: CATRGLDGNEQFF. DNA for the CDR3: TGTGCCACCCGGGGACTAGACGGCAATGAGCAGTTCTTC.

The chain uses TRBV3-1 and TRBJ2-1; D is unclear. CDR1 is LGHDT and CDR2 is YNNKEL in the germline V gene (reference sequence). Trimming pared 0 bases from V and 2 bases from J, leaving 8 bases between. The length of the CDR3 is 15 residues. In DNA form, the CDR3 reads TGTGCCAGCAGCCAAGATTCCCTAACCTACAATGAGCAGTTCTTC. It yields the protein CASSQDSLTYNEQFF.

The chain links TRBV29-1 to TRBJ1-1; D perhaps matches TRBD1 (6 bases). Germline V gene data show CDR1 as SQVTM and CDR2 as ANQGSEA. The V and J ends lost 6 bases and 3 bases respectively, with 17 bases between them. This CDR3 comprises 14 residues. For the CDR3, the DNA is TGCAGCGTACCGGGGGCCGGGGGCGACACTGAAGCTTTCTTT. Protein sequence: CSVPGAGGDTEAFF.

Only one count was recorded for this clonotype. The chain is built from TRBV27 and TRBJ2-7, with D possibly being TRBD1 (5 bases). The V gene lost 5 bases and the J gene lost 2 bases, with 10 bases spanning the gap. The germline V gene has CDR1 MNHEY and CDR2 SMNVEV (reference sequence). The CDR3 sequence is 13 residues long. The CDR3 sequence is CASSPLGPYEQYF. Written as DNA, the CDR3 is TGTGCCAGCAGTCCCCTGGGGCCCTACGAGCAGTACTTC.

The chain links TRBV30 to TRBJ1-1; 8 nucleotides match TRBD1. Germline lookup yields CDR1 GTSNPN and CDR2 SVGIG (reference sequence). J was trimmed by 3 bases and V by 3 bases; bases with no gene match: 6. The CDR3 is 14 amino acids. CDR3 bases: TGTGCCTGGAGGCAGGGGGCAGGGGACACTGAAGCTTTCTTT. Protein product: CAWRQGAGDTEAFF.

This clonotype was observed a handful of times. The chain is built from TRBV11-2 and TRBJ2-1; D gene ambiguous. V was trimmed by 3 bases and J by 6 bases, leaving 6 bases between them. This CDR3 has 12 residues. Germline assignment: CDR1 SGHAT and CDR2 FQNNGV. CDR3 amino acids: CASSFVLNEQFF. CDR3 DNA sequence: TGTGCCAGCAGCTTCGTTCTCAATGAGCAGTTCTTC.

This clonotype occurred once. The chain carries TRBV5-6 and TRBJ1-6; a weak D match, TRBD1 (6 bases). Germline V gives CDR1 SGHDT, CDR2 YYEEEE. The length of the CDR3 is 14 residues. Trimming took 2 bases from V and 7 from J, leaving 10 bases between them. CDR3: CASSFWGPNSPLHF. DNA of the CDR3: TGTGCCAGCAGCTTCTGGGGGCCCAATTCACCCCTCCACTTT.